The T cell receptor beta chain described here comes from a study of T-cell reconstitution after alpha-beta-depleted transplantation in children. General study results and limits: A year had passed since transplant, and T-cell counts and diversity by then came mostly from newly produced T cells. Reportedly, roughly two months post-transplant, alpha-beta T cells arose from several hundred expanded graft clones. Some patients' high day-60 TCRbeta diversity was traced to surviving recipient T cells and thymic progenitors.

Unique molecular identifiers tagged the TCRbeta library. MiXCR was run by TCRdb on the PCR reads, yielding one entry per CDR3 protein. The table lists about 830,000 distinct CDR3 sequences, less than 20% of them singletons. Germline CDR1 and CDR2: MGHDK and SYGVNS. The CDR3 runs 14 residues. Trimming pared 1 base from V and 0 bases from J, leaving 7 bases between. In this sample, this clonotype turned up many times. What it binds is unknown. The V gene is TRBV25-1, the J gene TRBJ2-7; D is unclear. This TCR was sampled from a male patient aged 10 to 17 who had a stem cell transplant for acute lymphoblastic leukemia, so the T cells may come from the graft donor. The source material was PBMCs, mostly from graft donor cells, sampled 360 days after TCRalphabeta/CD19-depleted stem cell transplant. The chain's CDR3 is CASSELATSYEQYF. The CDR3 bases are TGTGCCAGCAGTGAATTGGCCACCTCCTACGAGCAGTACTTC.